Below, one T cell receptor beta chain is given with its context. In this sample, this clonotype turned up a few times. Its antigen is not yet known. There are no base qualities to consult, and no much larger clone falls within one base. These data originate in a study of identical twins (dated by TCRdb to between 2015 and 2016). In terms of the full investigation: To test whether fetal clonotypes persist, the study used deep sequencing on TCR alpha and beta repertoires from monozygotic twins, unrelated adults of various ages, and cord blood. To rule out contamination, replicate twin experiments were performed at different times with different library preparation protocols.

Libraries were constructed by 5' RACE. Instrument used: Illumina HiSeq 2000. A universal primer binding site was added through template switching, and the final cDNA carried a unique molecular identifier so that TCR cDNA molecules could be counted accurately. Specific primers in the conserved constant-segment region were used to synthesize first-strand cDNA for TCR alpha and beta chains. To control for contamination, every cDNA library carried two barcodes: a SMART-Mk sample barcode plus Illumina barcodes. TruSeq adapter sequences and Illumina sample barcodes were added in two successive PCR steps. The Illumina HiSeq platform was used with custom primers to sequence TCR alpha and beta cDNA libraries. For the original study's pipeline: MiGEC was used to process raw reads and extract unique molecular identifiers, and MiXCR was used to find CDR3 positions. For each individual, recombination models were inferred using an EM algorithm with the repgenHMM and IGoR tools. Shared clonotypes were analyzed with the tcR package in R, and sharing was normalized by the product of cloneset sizes. To study raw recombination without the effects of thymic and clonal selection, out-of-frame nonproductive sequences were analyzed. TCRdb itself trimmed the public reads at Q25 with fastp, ran MiXCR and retained productive beta chains. Every CDR3 protein is listed once, alongside the most common genes and DNA of its rows. TCRdb's processing, not the authors', yielded these V and J calls. The table for this sample lists a few hundred thousand distinct CDR3 sequences; around 15% of them were counted only once. The ten largest clonotypes hold about 1% of the sample.

Every donor was a healthy Caucasian. Three pairs of female monozygotic twins, all aged roughly 18 to 29 years, were included in the twin cohort. Positive isolation kits from Invitrogen were used to isolate CD4+ and CD8+ T cell populations. Overall study outcomes, separate from this receptor: Fewer insertions were carried by abundant cord blood beta clonotypes, a similar but weaker trend appeared in young adult naive repertoires, and no such trend appeared in memory repertoires. Out-of-frame TCR alpha sharing in monozygotic twins was systematically underestimated by recombination models, whereas sharing between unrelated individuals was in agreement with the recombination models. Zero-insertion analyses could be partly confounded by invariant T cells such as MAIT and iNKT, though diverse VJ usage argued against such confounding for most clonotypes. A weaker excess of twin sharing was found in beta out-of-frame sequences because the signal-to-noise ratio was lowered by fewer shared sequences. Conclusions relied on cross-sectional statistical analysis, since the same donors could not be followed over many years. Compared with coincidental sharing between unrelated individuals, out-of-frame TCR alpha sequences shared between twins had an excess of sequences with low generation probability.

The germline V gene yields SGHDT for CDR1 and YYEEEE for CDR2. The V and J ends are trimmed by 4 bases and 6 bases, leaving 7 bases between them. Including the terminal cysteine and phenylalanine, the CDR3 comprises 11 residues. Only the CDR3 DNA is retained, 33 bases long and in frame from the first base. The same data also went into a second study, on yellow fever vaccine responses in identical twins. According to the second study: The T cell response to vaccination in identical twins was reported by the authors to appear partly convergent and partly personalized. In identical twins, the study followed T cell clones that responded to the vaccine with precision.

Input material: CD4+ T cells sorted from blood. The sequence was collected from a woman in her late teens or twenties in good health. The chain uses TRBV5-6 and TRBJ1-2, with TRBD1 perhaps the D gene, on 6 matching bases. The bases read TGTGCCAGCAGCCAGGGGAATGGCTACACCTTC. Translation gives CASSQGNGYTF.